These 32 T cell receptor beta chains share one sample of origin, sequenced in a study of shared clonotypes between healthy human individuals. Clones were read by immunoSEQ multiplex PCR, and TCRdb kept only the in-frame ones, dropping some. This table has approximately 340,000 clones, around four fifths appearing once. Sequencing was done on a sample of memory CD4+ T cells sorted from blood. Indicated subset: CD45RA-negative fraction. These receptors were obtained from a man aged 25-40 years in good health.

In DNA form, the CDR3 reads TGTGCCAGCAGCCAGGCGGACAGGGGTGATGAGCAGTTCTTC. This translates into CASSQADRGDEQFF. The chain couples TRBV11-3 to TRBJ2-1; 9 bases fit TRBD1. V shed 5 bases, J shed 8 bases, and the junction held 7 bases outside the gene matches. There are 14 residues in the CDR3. Germline CDR1 and CDR2: SGHNT and YENEEA.

This clone is a singleton in its sample. The chain employs TRBV11-2 and TRBJ2-3, with 11 bases identical to TRBD1. J gave up 0 bases and V 3 bases, and 8 bases lay outside the gene matches. This CDR3 is 18 amino acids long. In germline, CDR1 is SGHAT, CDR2 FQNNGV. In nucleotides, the CDR3 is TGTGCCAGCAGCTTCCGGCCCGGACAGGGGGCGAGCACAGATACGCAGTATTTT. It encodes CASSFRPGQGASTDTQYF.

This chain connects TRBV5-1 to TRBJ2-7, with a tentative D call TRBD2 (5 bases). This CDR3 has 15 amino acids. V was shortened by 2 bases and J by 2 bases, with 14 bases between the two germline ends. Germline lookup yields CDR1 SGHRS and CDR2 YFSETQ. CDR3 nucleotide sequence: TGCGCCAGCAGCTTTATGAGCGGTACAACCTACGAGCAGTACTTC. Translation: CASSFMSGTTYEQYF.

This chain uses TRBV10-2 with TRBJ2-5, with D perhaps TRBD1 (5 bases). The CDR3 loop spans 12 amino acids. V shed 8 bases and J shed 5 bases, with 12 bases lying between them. CDR1 WSHSY and CDR2 SAAADI come from the germline V gene. This CDR3 reads CASSENRETQYF. The CDR3 nucleotides read TGCGCCAGCTCCGAGAACAGGGAGACCCAGTACTTC.

J is TRBJ2-1 and V is TRBV21-1; TRBD2, the table's D call, was not compared with the DNA. TRBV21-1 has pseudogene status. The CDR3 is made up of 14 amino acids. The CDR3: CASSKEGRHHGRFF. DNA for the CDR3: TGTGCCAGCAGCAAAGAGGGGAGACACCACGGGAGGTTCTTC.

The chain is built from TRBV18 and TRBJ1-1, with no clear D. Germline assignment: CDR1 KGHSH and CDR2 LQKENI. CDR3 length: 15 amino acids. The V gene lost 0 bases and the J gene lost 0 bases, with 8 bases spanning the gap. The CDR3 DNA sequence: TGTGCCAGCTCACCACCGCCCCAGATGAACACTGAAGCTTTCTTT. Translated: CASSPPPQMNTEAFF.

This rearrangement joins TRBV18 to TRBJ1-4, with D perhaps matching TRBD1 (6 bases). CDR3 length: 14 residues. Germline assignment: CDR1 KGHSH and CDR2 LQKENI. Trimming removed 3 bases from V and 5 bases from J, with 10 bases in between. In nucleotides, the CDR3 is TGTGCCAGCTCACCCAGCAGGGGAAATGAAAAACTGTTTTTT. Amino acid sequence: CASSPSRGNEKLFF. Combining the CDR3 with reference TRBV18 and TRBJ1-4 gives the whole variable domain NAGVMQNPRHLVRRRGQEARLRCSPMKGHSHVYWYRQLPEEGLKFMVYLQKENIIDESGMPKERFSAEFPKEGPSILRIQQVVRGDSAAYFCASSPSRGNEKLFFGSGTQLSVL.

The genes are TRBV7-2 and TRBJ2-5; 10 nucleotides line up with TRBD1. CDR3 length: 14 amino acids. The trim removed 4 bases at V and 4 bases at J, leaving 3 bases unmatched. CDR1 and CDR2 from the germline V gene are SGHTA and FQGNSA. The CDR3 sequence is CASSSDRGRETQYF. In DNA, the CDR3 is TGTGCCAGCAGCTCAGACAGGGGGCGAGAGACCCAGTACTTC.

This chain uses TRBV7-6 with TRBJ1-1; tentatively, D is TRBD1 (6 bases). The germline V gene encodes CDR1 SGHVS and CDR2 FNYEAQ. This CDR3 comprises 14 residues. V shed 4 bases and J shed 4 bases, with 13 bases lying between them. CDR3 amino acids: CASSSQRGGTEAFF. CDR3 nucleotides: TGTGCCAGCAGCTCCCAAAGGGGGGGCACTGAAGCTTTCTTT.

V usage is TRBV7-9 and J usage is TRBJ2-7, with D tentatively TRBD1 (6 bases). V was shortened by 3 bases and J by 7 bases, with 16 bases between the two germline ends. Germline CDR1 is SEHNR and CDR2 is FQNEAQ (reference sequence). This CDR3 region has 14 residues. CDR3 sequence (DNA): TGTGCCAGCAGCTTCTACACGACAGGAGGTGAGCAGTACTTC. This gives the protein CASSFYTTGGEQYF.

This sequence joins TRBV27 and TRBJ1-2; TRBD1 aligns across 7 bases. This CDR3 contains 13 residues. Germline V CDR1 and CDR2: MNHEY, SMNVEV (reference sequence). The V segment lost 2 bases and the J segment 4 bases; nucleotides outside the gene matches: 1. The CDR3 region is CASSLRQGYGYTF. CDR3 nucleotides: TGTGCCAGCAGTTTACGACAGGGCTATGGCTACACCTTC.

The rearrangement links TRBV2 to TRBJ1-4; D perhaps matches TRBD1 (6 bases). There are 14 residues in the CDR3. The germline V and J ends were trimmed by 5 bases and 7 bases, with 14 bases remaining between them. The germline CDR1 and CDR2 sequences are SNHLY and FYNNEI. The CDR3 reads CASSRADSREKLFF. CDR3 in DNA: TGTGCCAGCAGTCGAGCGGACAGTCGTGAAAAACTGTTTTTT.

This chain joins TRBV18 and TRBJ1-2; the D gene is possibly TRBD1 (6 bases). The CDR3 has 13 residues. With 5 bases removed from V and 4 bases from J, the gap between germline ends came to 11 bases. Germline V gene data show CDR1 as KGHSH and CDR2 as LQKENI. CDR3 protein: CASSSDSSYGYTF. The CDR3 DNA reads as TGTGCCAGCTCATCGGACAGCTCCTATGGCTACACCTTC.

The rearrangement uses TRBV5-4 and TRBJ2-5; TRBD2 is a possible D gene (6 bases). V was shortened by 6 bases and J by 2 bases, with 11 bases between the two germline ends. Germline V gives CDR1 SGHNT, CDR2 YYREEE (reference sequence). The CDR3 length is 13 residues. CDR3 protein: CASTLALQETQYF. The CDR3 DNA sequence: TGTGCCAGCACCCTAGCGTTGCAAGAGACCCAGTACTTC. The full variable domain, in which reference TRBV5-4 and TRBJ2-5 provide the parts outside the CDR3, is ETGVTQSPTHLIKTRGQQVTLRCSSQSGHNTVSWYQQALGQGPQFIFQYYREEENGRGNFPPRFSGLQFPNYSSELNVNALELDDSALYLCASTLALQETQYFGPGTRLLVL.

The rearrangement joins TRBV7-8 to TRBJ2-2; 9 bases agree with TRBD2. CDR1 and CDR2 (germline): SGHVS, FQNEAQ. Trimming cost V 5 bases and J 7 bases; bases outside gene matches: 11. This CDR3 spans 16 amino acids. CDR3 coding DNA: TGTGCCAGCAGCCCCTACCGCGGGAGGGCCTTCGGGGAGCTGTTTTTT. Protein sequence: CASSPYRGRAFGELFF.

The chain employs TRBV29-1 and TRBJ2-3; 10 positions agree with TRBD1. CDR1 SQVTM and CDR2 ANQGSEA come from the germline V gene. The CDR3 spans 14 residues. Losses at the gene ends were 6 bases for V and 9 bases for J; bases not matched to a gene: 12. CDR3 coding DNA: TGCAGCGTCCTTGGGACAGGGGACCGAGGGACGCAGTATTTT. This translates into CSVLGTGDRGTQYF.

CDR3 loop: CATSRSTGPTGEKLFF. The DNA of the CDR3 is TGTGCCACCAGCAGATCGACTGGGCCGACTGGCGAAAAACTGTTTTTT. The gene calls are TRBV15 and TRBJ1-4; D is unclear. The length of the CDR3 is 16 residues. Trimming took off 2 bases at V and 8 bases at J, with 18 bases between the two ends. The germline V gene has CDR1 LNHNV and CDR2 YYDKDF (reference sequence).

The chain uses TRBV7-8 and TRBJ2-4; D unclear. The CDR3 runs 15 residues. Trimming removed 0 bases at V and 2 bases at J, with 8 bases between. Germline V gene lookup returns CDR1 SGHVS and CDR2 FQNEAQ. CDR3 sequence reads: CASSLAPQTKNIQYF. In DNA, the CDR3 is TGTGCCAGCAGCTTAGCCCCCCAAACCAAAAACATTCAGTACTTC.

Points on this clone: Other DNA sequences in the sample encode the same CDR3. The chain uses TRBV5-1 and TRBJ2-7; D possibly uses TRBD1 or TRBD2 (5 bases each). The V and J ends lost 0 bases and 4 bases respectively, with 11 bases between them. Germline V gene data show CDR1 as SGHRS and CDR2 as YFSETQ. This CDR3 has 14 residues. This CDR3 is CASSLGTGGYEQYF. The CDR3 bases are TGCGCCAGCAGCTTGGGAACAGGAGGATACGAGCAGTACTTC. Full variable domain (missing parts from reference TRBV5-1 and TRBJ2-7): KAGVTQTPRYLIKTRGQQVTLSCSPISGHRSVSWYQQTPGQGLQFLFEYFSETQRNKGNFPGRFSGRQFSNSRSEMNVSTLELGDSALYLCASSLGTGGYEQYFGPGTRLTVT.

This chain links TRBV11-2 with TRBJ2-3, with no clear D. V lost 4 bases and J lost 4, with 18 bases in between. The CDR3 covers 16 residues. Germline V lookup: CDR1 SGHAT, CDR2 FQNNGV. The CDR3 loop is CASSSPSGVPADTQYF. The CDR3 DNA reads as TGTGCCAGCAGCTCCCCATCAGGAGTTCCGGCAGATACGCAGTATTTT.

This chain links TRBV18 with TRBJ1-6; D unclear. The CDR3 spans 13 residues. With 0 bases removed from V and 8 bases from J, the gap between germline ends came to 5 bases. Germline CDR1 is KGHSH and CDR2 is LQKENI. For the CDR3, the DNA is TGTGCCAGCTCACCACCAAGGGATTCACCCCTCCACTTT. Its translation: CASSPPRDSPLHF.

The V and J genes are TRBV7-9 and TRBJ2-7, with 8 bases identical to TRBD1. This CDR3 contains 15 residues. Looked up from germline, CDR1 is SEHNR and CDR2 is FQNEAQ (reference sequence). Trimming cost V 5 bases and J 4 bases; bases outside gene matches: 10. For the CDR3, the DNA is TGTGCCAGCAGCCCCCGGACAGGGAAGGGATACGAGCAGTACTTC. Protein: CASSPRTGKGYEQYF.

Written as DNA, the CDR3 is TGTGCCAGCAGTATCGACAGCCCGGGGCAAAGCAATCAGCCCCAGCATTTT. Translation: CASSIDSPGQSNQPQHF. The chain recombines TRBV4-2 with TRBJ1-5; D is possibly TRBD1 (5 bases). CDR3 size: 17 residues. CDR1 is LGHNA and CDR2 is YNFKEQ in the germline V gene. Trimming removed 6 bases at V and 1 base at J, with 19 bases between.

CDR3 protein: CSVGTGTANEKLFF. The CDR3 DNA follows: TGCAGCGTCGGGACAGGGACCGCTAATGAAAAACTGTTTTTT. The rearrangement joins TRBV29-1 to TRBJ1-4, with 9 bases identical to TRBD1. V lost 6 bases, J lost 3 bases, and 5 bases stayed unmatched. The CDR3 runs to 14 residues. CDR1 and CDR2 (germline): SQVTM, ANQGSEA.

The V and J genes are TRBV7-2 and TRBJ2-1; 7 nucleotides match TRBD2. Germline trimming cut 0 bases from V and 0 bases from J; bases unmatched to any gene: 2. Per the germline V gene, CDR1 is SGHTA and CDR2 is FQGNSA. CDR3 length: 16 residues. CDR3 bases: TGTGCCAGCAGCTTAGCTCCTAGCGGCTCCTACAATGAGCAGTTCTTC. Translated: CASSLAPSGSYNEQFF. The full variable domain, rest sourced from reference TRBV7-2 and TRBJ2-1, is GAGVSQSPSNKVTEKGKDVELRCDPISGHTALYWYRQSLGQGLEFLIYFQGNSAPDKSGLPSDRFSAERTGGSVSTLTIQRTQQEDSAVYLCASSLAPSGSYNEQFFGPGTRLTVL.

J is TRBJ2-1 and V is TRBV14, with no clear D. The germline V gene encodes CDR1 SGHDN and CDR2 FVKESK. CDR3 size: 14 residues. V shed 0 bases and J shed 6 bases, with 9 bases lying between them. The CDR3: CASSQDYRTNEQFF. CDR3 nucleotide sequence: TGTGCCAGCAGCCAAGATTACCGTACCAATGAGCAGTTCTTC.

This clone was counted many times. The chain recombines TRBV7-2 with TRBJ2-2; D unresolved. V lost 5 bases to trimming and J lost 7 bases, with 14 bases between them. The CDR3 is 14 amino acids. CDR1 and CDR2 from the germline V gene are SGHTA and FQGNSA. DNA for the CDR3: TGTGCCAGCAGCCTGGGATACGGTGACGGGGAGCTGTTTTTT. The encoded protein is CASSLGYGDGELFF.

The chain is built from TRBV30 and TRBJ1-1; D is ambiguous. In germline, CDR1 is GTSNPN, CDR2 SVGIG (reference sequence). This CDR3 is built from 14 residues. The ends were cut back, 2 bases at V and 4 bases at J, with 14 bases in the middle. As DNA, the CDR3 is TGTGCCTGGAGTATCATAGTAGAGGGCACTGAAGCTTTCTTT. This sequence encodes CAWSIIVEGTEAFF.

This sequence joins TRBV5-4 and TRBJ2-5; D not resolved. Germline V gene sequence: CDR1 SGHNT, CDR2 YYREEE (reference sequence). The CDR3 is made up of 12 amino acids. Trimming took 4 bases from V and 7 from J, leaving 11 bases between them. In DNA form, the CDR3 reads TGTGCCAGCAGCCTCGTTTCATCGACCCAGTACTTC. Translating gives CASSLVSSTQYF.

This clone was detected many times. The J gene is TRBJ2-1, the V gene TRBV5-1, with D perhaps TRBD1 (5 bases). Germline values: CDR1 SGHRS, CDR2 YFSETQ. Trimming left V 2 bases short and J 8 bases short, with 14 bases between. This CDR3 has 14 amino acids. Here the CDR3 reads CASSLGQGSYEQFF. CDR3 nucleotide sequence: TGCGCCAGCAGCTTAGGTCAGGGTTCCTATGAGCAGTTCTTC.

The chain couples TRBV6-5 to TRBJ1-2; no clear D gene. Germline V gene data show CDR1 as MNHEY and CDR2 as SVGAGI. This CDR3 spans 13 amino acids. Trimming removed 6 bases from V and 5 bases from J, with 13 bases in between. CDR3 loop: CASSSRKGYGYTF. DNA for the CDR3: TGTGCCAGCAGCTCCCGCAAGGGATATGGCTACACCTTC.

CDR3 amino acids: CASSFPIYNTEAFF. The CDR3 DNA reads TGTGCCAGCAGTTTCCCGATCTACAACACTGAAGCTTTCTTT. V and J are TRBV27 and TRBJ1-1; no reliable D call. Trimming stripped 3 bases from V and 2 bases from J, with 10 bases between. Germline V gene sequence: CDR1 MNHEY, CDR2 SMNVEV (reference sequence). This CDR3 is built from 14 residues.